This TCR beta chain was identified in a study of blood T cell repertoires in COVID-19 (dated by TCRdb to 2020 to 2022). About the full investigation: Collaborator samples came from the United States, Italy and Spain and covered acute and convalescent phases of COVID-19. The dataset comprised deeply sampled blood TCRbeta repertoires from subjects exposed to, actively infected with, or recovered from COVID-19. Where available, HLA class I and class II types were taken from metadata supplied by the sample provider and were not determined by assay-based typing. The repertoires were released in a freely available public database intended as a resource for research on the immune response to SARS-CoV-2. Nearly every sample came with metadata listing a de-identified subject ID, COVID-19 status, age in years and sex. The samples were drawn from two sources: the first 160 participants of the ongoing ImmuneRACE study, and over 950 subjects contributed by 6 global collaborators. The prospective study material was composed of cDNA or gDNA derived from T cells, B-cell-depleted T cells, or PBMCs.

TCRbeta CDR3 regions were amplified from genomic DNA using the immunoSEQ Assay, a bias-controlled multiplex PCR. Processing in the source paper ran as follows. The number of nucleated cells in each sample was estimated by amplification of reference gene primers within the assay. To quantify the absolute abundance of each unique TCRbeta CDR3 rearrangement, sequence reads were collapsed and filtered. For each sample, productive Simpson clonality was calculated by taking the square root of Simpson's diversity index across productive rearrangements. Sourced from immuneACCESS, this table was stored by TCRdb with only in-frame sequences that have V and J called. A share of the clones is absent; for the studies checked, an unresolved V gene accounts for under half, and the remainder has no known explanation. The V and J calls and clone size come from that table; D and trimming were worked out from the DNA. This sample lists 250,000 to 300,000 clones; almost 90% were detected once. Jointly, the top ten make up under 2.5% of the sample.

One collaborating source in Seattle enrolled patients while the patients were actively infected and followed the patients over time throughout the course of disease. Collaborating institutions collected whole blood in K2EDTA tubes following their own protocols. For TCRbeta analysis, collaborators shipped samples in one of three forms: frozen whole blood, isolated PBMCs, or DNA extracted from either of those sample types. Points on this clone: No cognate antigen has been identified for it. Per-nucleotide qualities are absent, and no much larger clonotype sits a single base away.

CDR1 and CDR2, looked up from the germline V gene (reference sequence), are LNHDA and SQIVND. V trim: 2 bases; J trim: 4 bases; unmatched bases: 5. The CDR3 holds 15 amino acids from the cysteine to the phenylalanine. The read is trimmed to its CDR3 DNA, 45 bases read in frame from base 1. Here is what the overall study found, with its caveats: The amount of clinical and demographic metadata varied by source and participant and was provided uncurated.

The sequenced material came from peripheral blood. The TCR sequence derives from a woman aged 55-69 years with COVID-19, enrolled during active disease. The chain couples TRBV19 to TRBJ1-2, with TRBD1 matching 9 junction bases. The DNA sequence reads TGTGCCAGTAGTATACCGGGACAGGGAGTCTATGGCTACACCTTC. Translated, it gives CASSIPGQGVYGYTF.